These T cell receptor beta chains were read from a single sample in a study of T cell clones after liver transplantation. Produced via immunoSEQ multiplex PCR; TCRdb's table is partial and in-frame only. This table holds approximately 12,000 clones, nearly 75% found once. This specimen was CD8+ T cells from blood, taken at the 22-month timepoint. These receptors all come from a human patient who received a liver transplant. Among the T cells, some may be from the graft donor. CDR3s leave out the opening cysteine and the closing phenylalanine or tryptophan.

V: TRBV11-2
CDR3: ASSLVGGSDTQY

V: TRBV5-4
CDR3: ASSSGVYEQY

V: TRBV6-6
CDR3: ASSSSSTDTQY

V: TRBV13
CDR3: ASSLTTQSSYNEQF

V: TRBV6-5
CDR3: ASRLAGGETYEQY

V: TRBV11-1
CDR3: ASSLISGNTDTQY

V: TRBV29-1
CDR3: SVVGHTLWDEQF

V: TRBV7-9
CDR3: ASIPEGRGVNEQY

V: TRBV5-3
CDR3: ARSFDRVAYEQY

V: TRBV19
CDR3: ASSIEVAGDNQPQH

V: TRBV12-5
CDR3: ASTATGKSSGYT

V: TRBV23-1
CDR3: ASGKRHNTYEQY

V: TRBV27
CDR3: ASGGPGNEQF

V: TRBV10-3
CDR3: AISESQGLNTEAF

V: TRBV13
CDR3: ASSPGTHPYEQY

V: TRBV9
CDR3: ASSSTLLAGDNEQY

V: TRBV9
CDR3: ASSVGDRGRI

V: TRBV29-1
CDR3: SVETRNKNIQY

V: TRBV10-3
CDR3: AIREGHTGETQY

V: TRBV7-8
CDR3: ASRSGGLETGELF

V: TRBV7-9
CDR3: ASRGQGARNEQF

V: TRBV7-3
CDR3: ASSLTTGPTPPETQY

V: TRBV2
CDR3: ASSEWGNTDTQY

V: TRBV7-3
CDR3: ASSSSVDGTTDTQY

V: TRBV19
CDR3: ASTTYGGDQPQH

V: TRBV5-4
CDR3: ASRVSDHYGYT